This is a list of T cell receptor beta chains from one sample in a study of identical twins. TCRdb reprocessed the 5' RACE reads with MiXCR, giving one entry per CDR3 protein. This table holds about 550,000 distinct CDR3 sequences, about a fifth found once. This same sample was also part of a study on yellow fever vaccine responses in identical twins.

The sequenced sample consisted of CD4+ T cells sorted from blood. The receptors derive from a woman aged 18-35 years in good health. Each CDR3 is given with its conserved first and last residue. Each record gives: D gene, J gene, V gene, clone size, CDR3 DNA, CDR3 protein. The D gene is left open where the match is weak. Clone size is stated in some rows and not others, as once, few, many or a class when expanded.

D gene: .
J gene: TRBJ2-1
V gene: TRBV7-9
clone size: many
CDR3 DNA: TGTGCCAGCAGCTCCTCGGAAAAGCTTGACAATGAGCAGTTCTTC
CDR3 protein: CASSSSEKLDNEQFF

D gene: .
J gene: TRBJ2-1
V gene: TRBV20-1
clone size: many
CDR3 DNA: TGCAGTGCTAGAGTCGGCTACAATGAGCAGTTCTTC
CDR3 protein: CSARVGYNEQFF

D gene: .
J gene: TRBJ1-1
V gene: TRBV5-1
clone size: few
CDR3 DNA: TGCGCCAGCAGCTGGGGACTGACATTGAACACTGAAGCTTTCTTT
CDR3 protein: CASSWGLTLNTEAFF

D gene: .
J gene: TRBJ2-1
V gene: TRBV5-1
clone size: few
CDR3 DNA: TGCGCCAGCAGCTTGTCGGCCCAGGCAGTATCCTACAATGAGCAGTTCTTC
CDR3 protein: CASSLSAQAVSYNEQFF

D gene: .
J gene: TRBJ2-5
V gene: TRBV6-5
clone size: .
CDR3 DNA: TGTGCCAGCAGTCTACCGCTAGCAGAGACCCAGTACTTC
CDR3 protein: CASSLPLAETQYF

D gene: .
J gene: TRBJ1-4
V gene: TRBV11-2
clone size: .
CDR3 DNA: TGTGCCAGCAGCCCCCTCGGGGAGAGGGCTAATGAAAAACTGTTTTTT
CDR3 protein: CASSPLGERANEKLFF

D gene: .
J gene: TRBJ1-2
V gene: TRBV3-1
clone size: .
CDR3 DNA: TGTGCCAGCAGCCAACGATCTACAGGGAGGTATGGCTACACCTTC
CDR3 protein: CASSQRSTGRYGYTF

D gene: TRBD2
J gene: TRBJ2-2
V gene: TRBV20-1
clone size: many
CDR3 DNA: TGCAGTGCTAGAGATCTGAGCGGGAGTAGGTCCGGGGAGCTGTTTTTT
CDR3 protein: CSARDLSGSRSGELFF

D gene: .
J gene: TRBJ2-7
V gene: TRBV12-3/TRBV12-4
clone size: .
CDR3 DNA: TGTGCCAGCAGTTTAGTTGCGGGTGCCTCCTACGAGCAGTACTTC
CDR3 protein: CASSLVAGASYEQYF

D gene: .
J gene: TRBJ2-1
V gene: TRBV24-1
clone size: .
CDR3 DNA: TGTGCCACCAGTGACCCTCGGACTGGGGCCAATGAGCAGTTCTTC
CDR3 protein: CATSDPRTGANEQFF

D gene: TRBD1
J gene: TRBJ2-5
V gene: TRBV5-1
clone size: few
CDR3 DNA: TGCGCCAGCAGCTTGGTTCCGGGACAGGGGGCTCGAGAGACCCAGTACTTC
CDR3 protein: CASSLVPGQGARETQYF

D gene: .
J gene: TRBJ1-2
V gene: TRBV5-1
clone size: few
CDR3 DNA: TGCGCCAGCAGCTTGGATGTAGGGACTAACTATGGCTACACCTTC
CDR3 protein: CASSLDVGTNYGYTF

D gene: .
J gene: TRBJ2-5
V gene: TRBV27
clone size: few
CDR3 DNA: TGTGCCAGCACTAGATCTCCCCAAGAGACCCAGTACTTC
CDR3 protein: CASTRSPQETQYF

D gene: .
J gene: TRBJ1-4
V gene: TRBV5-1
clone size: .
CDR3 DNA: TGCGCCAGCAGCTTGCTTGGGAAACTATCACGGGCAACTAATGAAAAACTGTTTTTT
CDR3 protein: CASSLLGKLSRATNEKLFF

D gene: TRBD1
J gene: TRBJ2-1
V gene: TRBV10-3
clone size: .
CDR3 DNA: TGTGCCATCAGTGTCGGGGACAGCCACTACAATGAGCAGTTCTTC
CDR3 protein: CAISVGDSHYNEQFF

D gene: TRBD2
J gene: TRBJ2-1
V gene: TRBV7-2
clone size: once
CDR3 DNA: TGTGCCAGCAGCTTACCGCGGGCTAGCGGGAACAATGAGCAGTTCTTC
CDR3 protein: CASSLPRASGNNEQFF

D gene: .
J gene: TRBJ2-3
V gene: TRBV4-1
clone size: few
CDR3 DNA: TGCGCCAGCAGCGAAGGTCTAGATACGCAGTATTTT
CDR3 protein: CASSEGLDTQYF

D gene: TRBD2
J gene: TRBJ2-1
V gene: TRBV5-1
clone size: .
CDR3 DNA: TGCGCCAGCAGCGTCGGGACTAGCGGGAGGGGTTGGAATGAGCAGTTCTTC
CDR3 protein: CASSVGTSGRGWNEQFF

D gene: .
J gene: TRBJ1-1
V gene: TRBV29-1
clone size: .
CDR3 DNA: TGCAGCGTGGCCGGGACGTTGAACACTGAAGCTTTCTTT
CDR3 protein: CSVAGTLNTEAFF

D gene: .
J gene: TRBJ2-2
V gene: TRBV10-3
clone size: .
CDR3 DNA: TGTGCCATCAGTGTGGACACGAACACCGGGGAGCTGTTTTTT
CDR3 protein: CAISVDTNTGELFF

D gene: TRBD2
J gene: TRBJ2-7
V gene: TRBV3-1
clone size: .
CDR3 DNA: TGTGCCAGCAGCCCTAACCCGGGACTAGCGGGAGATGGAGAGCAGTACTTC
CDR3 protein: CASSPNPGLAGDGEQYF

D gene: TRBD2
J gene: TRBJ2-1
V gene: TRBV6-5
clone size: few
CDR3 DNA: TGTGCCAGCAGCTTACGGACTAGCGACAATGAGCAGTTCTTC
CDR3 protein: CASSLRTSDNEQFF

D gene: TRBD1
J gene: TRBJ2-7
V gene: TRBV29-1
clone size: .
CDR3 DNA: TGCAGCGTCGAGGGACAGGGAAGCTCCTACGAGCAGTACTTC
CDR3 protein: CSVEGQGSSYEQYF

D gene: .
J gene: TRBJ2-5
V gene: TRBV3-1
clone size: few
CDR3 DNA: TGTGCCAGCAGCCAGTTTCACAGGGAAGAGACCCAGTACTTC
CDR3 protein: CASSQFHREETQYF

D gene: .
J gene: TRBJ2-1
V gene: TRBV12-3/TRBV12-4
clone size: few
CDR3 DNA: TGTGCCAGCAGTTTGGGTGGGGGGGCGGTGAATGAGCAGTTCTTC
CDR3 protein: CASSLGGGAVNEQFF

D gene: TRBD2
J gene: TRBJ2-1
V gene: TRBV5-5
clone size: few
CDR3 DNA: TGTGCCAGCAGCTTGCTAGCGGGGGCCGCTCGAGAGCAGTTCTTC
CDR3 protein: CASSLLAGAAREQFF

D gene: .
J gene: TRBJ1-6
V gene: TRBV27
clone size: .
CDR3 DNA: TGTGCCAGCAGCTTATGGCCGAATTCACCCCTCCACTTT
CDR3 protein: CASSLWPNSPLHF

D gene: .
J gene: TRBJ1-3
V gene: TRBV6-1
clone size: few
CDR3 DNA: TGTGCCAGCAGAGGAGGGTTCTCTGGAAACACCATATATTTT
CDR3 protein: CASRGGFSGNTIYF

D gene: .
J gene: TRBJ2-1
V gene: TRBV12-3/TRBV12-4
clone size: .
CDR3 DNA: TGTGCCAGCAGTTTAGGGTTCGGCAATGAGCAGTTCTTC
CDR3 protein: CASSLGFGNEQFF

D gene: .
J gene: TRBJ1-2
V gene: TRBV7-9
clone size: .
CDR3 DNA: TGTGCCAGCAGCCAAACGGGGAATGGCTACACCTTC
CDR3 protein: CASSQTGNGYTF

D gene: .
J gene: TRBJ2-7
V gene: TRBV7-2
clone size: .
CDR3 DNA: TGTGCCAGCAGCTTAAGTCGGCCCGTCCACGAGCAGTACTTC
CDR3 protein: CASSLSRPVHEQYF

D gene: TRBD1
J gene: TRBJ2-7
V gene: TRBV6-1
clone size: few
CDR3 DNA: TGTGCCAGCAGGAGGGGACAGGGGGCCTACGAGCAGTACTTC
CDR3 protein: CASRRGQGAYEQYF

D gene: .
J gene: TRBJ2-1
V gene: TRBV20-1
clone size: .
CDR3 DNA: TGCAGCGCTGGGGGGCGGGAGCAGCGAAATGAGCAGTTCTTC
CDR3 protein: CSAGGREQRNEQFF

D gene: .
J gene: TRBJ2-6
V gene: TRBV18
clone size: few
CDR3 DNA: TGTGCCAGCTCACCAATATATGGGTCAGGGGCCAACGTCCTGACTTTC
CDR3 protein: CASSPIYGSGANVLTF

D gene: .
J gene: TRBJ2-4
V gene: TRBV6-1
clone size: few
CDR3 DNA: TGTGCCAGCAGTCCCGACAGAAACATTCAGTACTTC
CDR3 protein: CASSPDRNIQYF

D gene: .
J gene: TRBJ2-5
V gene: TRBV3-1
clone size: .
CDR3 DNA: TGTGCCAGCAGCCGTTGGACAGAAGAGACCCAGTACTTC
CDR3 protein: CASSRWTEETQYF

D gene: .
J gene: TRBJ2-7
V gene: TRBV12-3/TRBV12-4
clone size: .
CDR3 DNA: TGTGCCAGCAGTTTAGGAGGGTATGGGGAGCAGTACTTC
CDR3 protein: CASSLGGYGEQYF

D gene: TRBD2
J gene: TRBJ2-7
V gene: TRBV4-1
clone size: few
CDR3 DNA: TGCGCCAGCAGCTATACTAGCGGGAGTTACGAGCAGTACTTC
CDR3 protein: CASSYTSGSYEQYF

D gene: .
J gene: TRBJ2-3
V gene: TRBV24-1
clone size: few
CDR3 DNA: TGTGCCACCAGTGACCGGGACCGCCGCGGTACGCAGTATTTT
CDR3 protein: CATSDRDRRGTQYF

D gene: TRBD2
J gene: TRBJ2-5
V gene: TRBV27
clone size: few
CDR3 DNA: TGTGCCAGCAAAAGGCGGACTAGCGGACCTCTGTACCAAGAGACCCAGTACTTC
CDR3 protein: CASKRRTSGPLYQETQYF

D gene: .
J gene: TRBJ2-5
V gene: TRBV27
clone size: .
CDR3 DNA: TGTGCCAGCAGTTTATCATCCGGGGCTACGCAGACCCAGTACTTC
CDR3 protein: CASSLSSGATQTQYF

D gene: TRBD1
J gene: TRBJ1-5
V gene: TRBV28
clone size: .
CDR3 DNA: TGTGCCAGCAGAAGACAGGGACGTCAGCCCCAGCATTTT
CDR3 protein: CASRRQGRQPQHF

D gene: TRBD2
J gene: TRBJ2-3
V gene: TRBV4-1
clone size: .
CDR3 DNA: TGCGCCAGCAGCCAAGATCCCCTAGCGGGAGGGACAGATACGCAGTATTTT
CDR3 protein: CASSQDPLAGGTDTQYF

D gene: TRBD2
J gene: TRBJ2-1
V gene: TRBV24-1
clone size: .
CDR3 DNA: TGTGCCACCAGTGATTTTGGAGCGGGAGCCTACAATGAGCAGTTCTTC
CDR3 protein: CATSDFGAGAYNEQFF

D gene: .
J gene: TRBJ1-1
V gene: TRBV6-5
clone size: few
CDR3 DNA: TGTGCCAGCAGTTATTACGGGGGCACGAACACTGAAGCTTTCTTT
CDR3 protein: CASSYYGGTNTEAFF

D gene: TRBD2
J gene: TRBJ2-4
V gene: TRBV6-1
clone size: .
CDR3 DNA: TGTGCCAGCCGCCCTACGGGGGGGAAAAACATTCAGTACTTC
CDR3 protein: CASRPTGGKNIQYF

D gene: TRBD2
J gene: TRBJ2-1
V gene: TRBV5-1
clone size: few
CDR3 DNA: TGCGCCAGCAGTCCTTTTCTCCTAGCGGGGTTGTCCCTCTACAATGAGCAGTTCTTC
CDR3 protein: CASSPFLLAGLSLYNEQFF

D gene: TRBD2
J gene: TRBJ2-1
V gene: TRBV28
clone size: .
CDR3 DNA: TGTGCCAGCACCGGAGGGGGACTAGGCGGGAATGAGCAGTTCTTC
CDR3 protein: CASTGGGLGGNEQFF

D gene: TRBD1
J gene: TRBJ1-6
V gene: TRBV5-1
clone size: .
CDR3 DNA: TGCGCCAGCAGACCGGGACAGGGAGGTTCACCCCTCCACTTT
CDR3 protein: CASRPGQGGSPLHF

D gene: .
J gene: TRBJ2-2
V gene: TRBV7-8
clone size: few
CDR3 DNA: TGTGCCAGCAGCTCCCGGGACAACACCGGGGAGCTGTTTTTT
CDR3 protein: CASSSRDNTGELFF

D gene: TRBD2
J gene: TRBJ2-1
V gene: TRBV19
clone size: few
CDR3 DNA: TGTGCCAGTAGTATATCTAGCGGGAGTGTATATGAGCAGTTCTTC
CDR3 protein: CASSISSGSVYEQFF

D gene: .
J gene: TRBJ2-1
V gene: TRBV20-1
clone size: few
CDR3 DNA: TGCAGTGCTAGCCACCGGGACCATTACAATGAGCAGTTCTTC
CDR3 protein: CSASHRDHYNEQFF

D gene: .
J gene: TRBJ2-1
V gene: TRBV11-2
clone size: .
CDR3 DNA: TGTGCCAGCAGCCCGGACGGGAAATCCAATGAGCAGTTCTTC
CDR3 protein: CASSPDGKSNEQFF